The 23 T cell receptor beta chains listed next were all sequenced from one sample in a study of cytomegalovirus exposure and HLA in healthy donors. With 60 Vbeta and 13 Jbeta primers, the PCR was carried out. Assay used: immunoSEQ multiplex PCR; TCRdb lists only in-frame clones, some missing. The data show about 120,000 clones, with 80% seen just once and 7.5% to 9.5% held by the top ten. The source material was PBMCs. These TCRs come from a female donor in good health and CMV-seropositive.

The chain combines TRBV12-5 with TRBJ2-5, with D perhaps TRBD2 (6 bases). Trimming cost V 4 bases and J 4 bases, with 10 bases left between them. The CDR3 extends over 13 amino acids. Germline values: CDR1 LGHNT, CDR2 FRNRAP. The CDR3 sequence: CASGSSGLETQYF. CDR3 sequence (DNA): TGTGCTAGTGGTTCCTCGGGACTAGAGACCCAGTACTTC.

This chain joins TRBV6-4 and TRBJ2-7, with TRBD2 as a possible D gene (5 bases). The CDR3 length is 15 residues. Germline CDR1 MRHNA, CDR2 SNTAGT. The V end lost 0 bases, the J end lost 6 bases, and 15 bases lay between the germline ends. The CDR3 loop reads CASSDSRAPRIEQYF. CDR3 DNA sequence: TGTGCCAGCAGTGACTCGAGGGCTCCGAGGATCGAGCAGTACTTC.

CDR3 sequence: CASSPDSSSNQPQHF. CDR3 nucleotide sequence: TGTGCCAGCTCACCGGACAGCTCTAGCAATCAGCCCCAGCATTTT. The chain carries TRBV18 and TRBJ1-5; maybe TRBD1 (6 bases). V was trimmed by 3 bases and J by 0 bases, leaving 9 bases between them. The CDR3 runs 15 residues. Germline V gene lookup returns CDR1 KGHSH and CDR2 LQKENI.

This chain links TRBV7-3 with TRBJ1-1; 8 positions agree with TRBD1. CDR1 and CDR2 (germline): SGHTA, FQGTGA. This CDR3 is built from 15 residues. With V trimmed by 5 bases and J by 2 bases, 7 bases remained unmatched. The DNA for the CDR3 is TGTGCCAGCAGCCTTAAAGGACAGGGCAACACTGAAGCTTTCTTT. It codes for CASSLKGQGNTEAFF.

The count of this clone is one. The chain recombines TRBV28 with TRBJ2-6, with 10 bases that match TRBD1. Germline V gene sequence: CDR1 MDHEN, CDR2 SYDVKM. The J segment lost 4 bases and the V segment lost 5 bases, leaving 8 bases of the junction unmatched. CDR3 size: 17 residues. The DNA for the CDR3 is TGTGCCAGCAGTCCCGGGACAGGGGCCTCCGGGGCCAACGTCCTGACTTTC. It encodes CASSPGTGASGANVLTF.

The V gene is TRBV27, the J gene TRBJ2-7; TRBD2 matches 13 bases. Per the germline V gene, CDR1 is MNHEY and CDR2 is SMNVEV (reference sequence). The CDR3 has 17 amino acids. The V and J ends lost 0 bases and 3 bases, in that order; junction bases with no gene match: 5. In nucleotides, the CDR3 is TGTGCCAGCAGTTTATCACTAGCGGGGGGGCTTGACTACGAGCAGTACTTC. This gives the protein CASSLSLAGGLDYEQYF.

The genes are TRBV28 and TRBJ2-3, with 7 bases lining up with TRBD1. The CDR3 runs 16 residues. V shed 3 bases, J shed 4 bases, and the junction held 10 bases outside the gene matches. Looked up from germline, CDR1 is MDHEN and CDR2 is SYDVKM. The CDR3 protein is CASSFRDSNFPDTQYF. Written as DNA, the CDR3 is TGTGCCAGCAGTTTCCGGGACAGTAATTTCCCAGATACGCAGTATTTT.

V gene TRBV9 combines with J gene TRBJ1-1; D not certain. Germline CDR1 reads SGDLS; CDR2 reads YYNGEE. With 0 bases removed from V and 1 base from J, the gap between germline ends came to 10 bases. The CDR3 contains 15 residues. CDR3 bases: TGTGCCAGCAGCGTAGGAGGGTGGGGGAACACTGAAGCTTTCTTT. It codes for CASSVGGWGNTEAFF.

This CDR3 is CASSLPGFNADTGELFF. DNA of the CDR3: TGCGCCAGCAGCTTGCCAGGATTCAACGCCGACACCGGGGAGCTGTTTTTT. The genes are TRBV5-1 and TRBJ2-2; unclear D gene. CDR3 length: 17 amino acids. Germline CDR1 is SGHRS and CDR2 is YFSETQ. With 1 base removed from V and 3 bases from J, the gap between germline ends came to 16 bases. Using reference TRBV5-1 and TRBJ2-2 for the parts outside the CDR3, the full variable domain is KAGVTQTPRYLIKTRGQQVTLSCSPISGHRSVSWYQQTPGQGLQFLFEYFSETQRNKGNFPGRFSGRQFSNSRSEMNVSTLELGDSALYLCASSLPGFNADTGELFFGEGSRLTVL.

The CDR3 loop reads CASSAGTDRNEQFF. CDR3 in DNA: TGTGCCAGCAGTGCCGGGACCGACAGGAATGAGCAGTTCTTC. This sequence joins TRBV28 and TRBJ2-1; tentatively, D is TRBD1 (6 bases). CDR1 and CDR2 from the germline V gene are MDHEN and SYDVKM. The CDR3 is made up of 14 amino acids. Trimming took 5 bases from V and 7 from J, leaving 15 bases between them.

V gene TRBV6-6 combines with J gene TRBJ1-1; D not resolved. Germline values: CDR1 MNHNY, CDR2 SVGAGI (reference sequence). V lost 2 bases to trimming and J lost 10 bases, with 11 bases between them. The CDR3 is made up of 12 amino acids. The CDR3, as DNA: TGTGCCAGCAGTTACCAGTTCCCCCCAGCTTTCTTT. Translated, it gives CASSYQFPPAFF.

The chain employs TRBV6-6 and TRBJ2-3; 12 nucleotides align to TRBD2. After removal of 8 bases from V and 6 bases from J, the junction contained 3 bases not matched to a gene. Germline V CDR1 and CDR2: MNHNY, SVGAGI (reference sequence). This CDR3 has 13 residues. The CDR3 bases are TGTGCCAGCGGTACTAGCGGGGGGGATACGCAGTATTTT. It codes for CASGTSGGDTQYF.

This clone was observed a handful of times. The chain combines TRBV7-2 with TRBJ2-3; possibly TRBD2 for D (5 bases). Trimming shortened V by 3 bases and J by 0 bases, and 13 bases separated the two germline ends. Germline V CDR1 and CDR2: SGHTA, FQGNSA. The CDR3 sequence is 16 residues long. CDR3 DNA: TGTGCCAGCAGCTTCGGACTTCTACCTAGCACAGATACGCAGTATTTT. Residues: CASSFGLLPSTDTQYF.

This clone was observed a few times. The rearrangement uses TRBV5-4 and TRBJ1-3; perhaps TRBD1 as D (5 bases). Trimming took off 2 bases at V and 0 bases at J, with 6 bases between the two ends. In germline, CDR1 is SGHNT, CDR2 YYREEE (reference sequence). The CDR3 extends over 14 amino acids. The CDR3 sequence: CASSFTGSGNTIYF. The CDR3 DNA follows: TGTGCCAGCAGCTTTACAGGCTCTGGAAACACCATATATTTT.

This chain connects TRBV28 to TRBJ2-1; 14 nucleotides line up with TRBD2. The trim removed 4 bases at V and 3 bases at J, leaving 11 bases unmatched. The CDR3 runs 19 residues. The germline gives CDR1 MDHEN, CDR2 SYDVKM. In DNA, the CDR3 is TGTGCCAGCAGTTCGGGGGGACTAGCGGGGGCTTCTATCTACAATGAGCAGTTCTTC. Its protein product is CASSSGGLAGASIYNEQFF.

The chain joins TRBV29-1 to TRBJ2-3, with D possibly being TRBD2 (6 bases). Germline CDR1 SQVTM, CDR2 ANQGSEA. The germline V and J ends were trimmed by 5 bases and 2 bases, with 26 bases remaining between them. There are 18 residues in the CDR3. This CDR3 is CSVYRGASVYGYTDTQYF. The CDR3 nucleotides read TGCAGCGTTTATCGCGGGGCTAGCGTATACGGATACACAGATACGCAGTATTTT.

The chain joins TRBV30 to TRBJ2-7; tentatively, D is TRBD2 (6 bases). Germline CDR1 GTSNPN, CDR2 SVGIG (reference sequence). This CDR3 contains 14 residues. With 3 bases removed from V and 2 bases from J, the gap between germline ends came to 14 bases. In DNA, the CDR3 is TGTGCCTGGAGACGCGGGGTTACCCCCTACGAGCAGTACTTC. The encoded protein is CAWRRGVTPYEQYF.

This chain joins TRBV30 and TRBJ2-1; no reliable D call. CDR3 length: 10 amino acids. Looked up from germline, CDR1 is GTSNPN and CDR2 is SVGIG (reference sequence). V was cut by 3 bases and J by 9 bases, with 6 bases left in between. CDR3 sequence: CAWRSVEQFF. CDR3 sequence (DNA): TGTGCCTGGAGGTCGGTTGAGCAGTTCTTC.

This clone has a handful of counts. This rearrangement joins TRBV6-5 to TRBJ1-1; TRBD1 agrees at 9 bases. The CDR3 consists of 14 residues. CDR1 MNHEY and CDR2 SVGAGI come from the germline V gene. The J segment lost 4 bases and the V segment lost 5 bases, leaving 5 bases of the junction unmatched. The CDR3 here is CASSKDRGLTEAFF. The DNA for the CDR3 is TGTGCCAGCAGTAAGGACAGGGGTCTCACTGAAGCTTTCTTT.

The genes are TRBV28 and TRBJ2-3; 14 nucleotides agree with TRBD2. Per the germline V gene, CDR1 is MDHEN and CDR2 is SYDVKM. The CDR3 covers 17 residues. With 4 bases clipped from V and 6 bases from J, the junction kept 9 bases outside the gene matches. CDR3 in DNA: TGTGCCAGCAGTTCGGGACTAGCGGGGGTGGGTGGGGATACGCAGTATTTT. As protein: CASSSGLAGVGGDTQYF.

The V gene is TRBV7-9, the J gene TRBJ1-5, with a possible D match to TRBD1 (5 bases). Trimming took 11 bases from V and 6 from J, leaving 14 bases between them. CDR3 length equals 12 residues. CDR1 is SEHNR, CDR2 FQNEAQ, per germline (reference sequence). The CDR3 protein is CASGEGLQPQHF. The CDR3 DNA is TGTGCCTCGGGGGAAGGACTTCAGCCCCAGCATTTT.

This chain connects TRBV7-3 to TRBJ2-2; 8 bases align to TRBD1. The CDR3 has 16 residues. The germline V gene has CDR1 SGHTA and CDR2 FQGTGA. Trimming at V came to 5 bases and at J to 2 bases, leaving 7 bases not matched to a gene. The CDR3 nucleotides are TGTGCCAGCAGCCGACAGGGGATATTAAACACCGGGGAGCTGTTTTTT. As protein: CASSRQGILNTGELFF.

The chain joins TRBV10-3 to TRBJ2-6, with D perhaps matching TRBD1 (6 bases). The CDR3 runs to 15 residues. Deletions cut 11 bases from V and 0 bases from J, with 14 bases between. Germline lookup yields CDR1 ENHRY and CDR2 SYGVKD. The chain's CDR3 is CAVGQTRSGANVLTF. The DNA of the CDR3 is TGTGCCGTAGGACAGACCCGCTCTGGGGCCAACGTCCTGACTTTC.